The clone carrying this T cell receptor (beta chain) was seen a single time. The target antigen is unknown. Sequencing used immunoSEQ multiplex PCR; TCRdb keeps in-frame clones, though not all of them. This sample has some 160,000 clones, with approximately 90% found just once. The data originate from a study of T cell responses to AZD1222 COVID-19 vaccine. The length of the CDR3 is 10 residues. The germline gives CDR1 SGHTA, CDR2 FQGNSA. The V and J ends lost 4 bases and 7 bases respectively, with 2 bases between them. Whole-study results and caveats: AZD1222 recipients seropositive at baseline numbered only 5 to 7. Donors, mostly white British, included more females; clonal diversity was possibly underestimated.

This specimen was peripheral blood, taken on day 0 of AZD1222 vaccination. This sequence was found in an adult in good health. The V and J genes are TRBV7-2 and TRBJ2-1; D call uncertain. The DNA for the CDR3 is TGTGCCAGCAGCTCAAATGAGCAGTTCTTC. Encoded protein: CASSSNEQFF.